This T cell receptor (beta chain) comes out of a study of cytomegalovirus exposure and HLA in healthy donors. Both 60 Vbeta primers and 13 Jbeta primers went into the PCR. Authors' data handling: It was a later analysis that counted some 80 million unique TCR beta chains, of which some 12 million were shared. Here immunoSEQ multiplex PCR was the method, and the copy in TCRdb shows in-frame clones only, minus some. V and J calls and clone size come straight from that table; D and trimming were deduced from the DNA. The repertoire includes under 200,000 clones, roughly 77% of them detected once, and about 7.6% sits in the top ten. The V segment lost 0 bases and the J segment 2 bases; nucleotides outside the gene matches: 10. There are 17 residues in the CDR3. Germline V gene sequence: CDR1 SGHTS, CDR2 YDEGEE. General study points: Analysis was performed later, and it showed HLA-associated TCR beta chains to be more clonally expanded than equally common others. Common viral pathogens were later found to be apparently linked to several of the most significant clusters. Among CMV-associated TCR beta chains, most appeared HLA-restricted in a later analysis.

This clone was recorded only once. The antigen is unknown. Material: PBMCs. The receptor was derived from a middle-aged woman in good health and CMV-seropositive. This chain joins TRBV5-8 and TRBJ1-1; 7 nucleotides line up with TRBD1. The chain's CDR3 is CASSLDLGTDSNTEAFF. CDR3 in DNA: TGTGCCAGCAGCTTGGACCTCGGGACAGATTCTAACACTGAAGCTTTCTTT.